This is a list of T cell receptor beta chains from one sample in a study of shared T cell receptors in the human thymus. The method was immunoSEQ multiplex PCR; TCRdb's version includes in-frame clones alone and lacks a portion of them. Of more than 550,000 clones in the sample, approximately 87% were seen once. This sample also appeared in a second study, on human thymus T cells.

The material sequenced was thymocytes. The receptor source for this set is a boy under two years old with a congenital heart defect. Both conserved end residues are trimmed from each CDR3. Fields, in order: clone size, V gene, J gene, CDR3 protein. Clone size is stated in some rows and not others, as once, few, many or a class when expanded.

-,TRBV5-4,TRBJ1-2,ASSPQGVRGYT
-,TRBV5-4,TRBJ2-1,ASSPSLAGGPSEQF
-,TRBV5-6,TRBJ2-4,ASSLSRHVPY
-,TRBV27,TRBJ2-5,ASTPTSGWSGETQY
-,TRBV27,TRBJ2-1,ASSHLGDRGGNEQF
-,TRBV29-1,TRBJ2-6,SVVSGRVSSGANVLT
-,TRBV6-5,TRBJ2-7,ASSSGAPMSEQY
-,TRBV5-1,TRBJ2-1,ASSLSGLAGDNEQF
-,TRBV6-1,TRBJ1-1,ASILGGNTEAF
-,TRBV7-9,TRBJ2-7,ASSRRGSYEQY
-,TRBV9,TRBJ2-1,ASSPWEREAWGGEF
-,TRBV7-2,TRBJ2-3,ASSSPGEAGGPADTQY
-,TRBV27,TRBJ2-7,ASSFRQDNYEQY
-,TRBV28,TRBJ1-2,ASSQIQGYEGYT
-,TRBV12-5,TRBJ1-2,ASGLPSPQGARDYGYT
few,TRBV11-2,TRBJ1-1,ASSGKTGVNTEAF
few,TRBV30,TRBJ1-1,AWSVLENTEAF
-,TRBV5-1,TRBJ2-2,ASSLGHSNTGELF
-,TRBV4-3,TRBJ2-2,ASSQVVIIGDREEDGELF
-,TRBV9,TRBJ1-1,ASSVVGQANTEAF